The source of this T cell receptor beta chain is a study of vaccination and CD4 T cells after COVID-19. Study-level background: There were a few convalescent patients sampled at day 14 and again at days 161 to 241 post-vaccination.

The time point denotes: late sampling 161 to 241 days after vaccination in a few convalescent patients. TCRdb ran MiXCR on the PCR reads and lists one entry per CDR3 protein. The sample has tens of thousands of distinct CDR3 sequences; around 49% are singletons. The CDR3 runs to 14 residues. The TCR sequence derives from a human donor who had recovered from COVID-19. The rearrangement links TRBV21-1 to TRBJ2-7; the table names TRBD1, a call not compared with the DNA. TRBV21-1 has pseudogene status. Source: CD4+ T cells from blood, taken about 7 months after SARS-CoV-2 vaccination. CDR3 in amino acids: CASTKWGGSHEQYF. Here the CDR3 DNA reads TGTGCCAGCACCAAATGGGGGGGGTCACACGAGCAGTACTTC.